Below, 4 T cell receptor beta chains from the same sample are listed, as sequenced in a study of blood T cell repertoires in COVID-19. The protocol was immunoSEQ multiplex PCR, while the TCRdb copy is restricted to in-frame clones and leaves out a portion. Of 250,000 to 300,000 clones in the sample, 88% were seen once. The specimen sequenced was peripheral blood. The receptor source for this set is a middle-aged woman who had recovered from COVID-19.

The CDR3 loop is CASGSGAEGETQYF. Written as DNA, the CDR3 is TGTGCCAGCGGCAGCGGAGCGGAGGGGGAGACCCAGTACTTC. The V gene is TRBV7-9, the J gene TRBJ2-5; tentative D call: TRBD2 (6 bases). V lost 8 bases to trimming and J lost 5 bases, with 18 bases between them. The CDR3 runs 14 residues. The germline gives CDR1 SEHNR, CDR2 FQNEAQ (reference sequence).

Of note for this clone: This CDR3 is also generated by other DNA sequences in the sample. The chain employs TRBV18 and TRBJ2-3; D unresolved. This CDR3 has 13 amino acids. Germline V gene sequence: CDR1 KGHSH, CDR2 LQKENI. V was pared by 3 bases and J by 1 base, with 5 bases between. CDR3 region: CASSPRGTDTQYF. DNA for the CDR3: TGTGCCAGCTCACCGAGAGGCACAGATACGCAGTATTTT.

The sample holds a few counts of this clone. J is TRBJ1-2 and V is TRBV7-2, with 8 bases that match TRBD1. Trimming removed 2 bases from V and 8 bases from J; junction bases left unmatched: 4. CDR1 is SGHTA and CDR2 is FQGNSA in the germline V gene. The length of the CDR3 is 13 residues. The CDR3 region is CASSLLTGVGYTF. CDR3 coding DNA: TGTGCCAGCAGCTTATTGACAGGGGTAGGCTACACCTTC.

The chain is built from TRBV5-1 and TRBJ2-1; 7 bases agree with TRBD2. The J segment lost 2 bases and the V segment lost 3 bases, leaving 5 bases of the junction unmatched. Germline V CDR1 and CDR2: SGHRS, YFSETQ. The CDR3 contains 15 residues. The chain's CDR3 is CASSSVGGPYNEQFF. The CDR3 nucleotides are TGCGCCAGCAGCTCGGTGGGAGGGCCCTACAATGAGCAGTTCTTC.